This T cell receptor (beta chain) originates from a study of control samples from healthy donors and cancer patients. Method: immunoSEQ multiplex PCR; TCRdb's copy keeps in-frame clones and lacks some. The table records about 140,000 clones, roughly nine tenths of them present only once. This clone was detected once. Germline loops: CDR1 MGHRA, CDR2 YSYEKL. The V gene lost 3 bases and the J gene lost 8 bases, with 17 bases spanning the gap. This CDR3 is 15 amino acids long. This sequence was found in a woman aged 25 to 39 in good health. The chain has TRBV4-1 and TRBJ2-1; D perhaps matches TRBD1 (6 bases). The sequenced sample consisted of blood. The CDR3 DNA reads TGCGCCAGCAGCCAGAGGACCACAGGGTGGGATGAGCAGTTCTTC. This gives the protein CASSQRTTGWDEQFF.